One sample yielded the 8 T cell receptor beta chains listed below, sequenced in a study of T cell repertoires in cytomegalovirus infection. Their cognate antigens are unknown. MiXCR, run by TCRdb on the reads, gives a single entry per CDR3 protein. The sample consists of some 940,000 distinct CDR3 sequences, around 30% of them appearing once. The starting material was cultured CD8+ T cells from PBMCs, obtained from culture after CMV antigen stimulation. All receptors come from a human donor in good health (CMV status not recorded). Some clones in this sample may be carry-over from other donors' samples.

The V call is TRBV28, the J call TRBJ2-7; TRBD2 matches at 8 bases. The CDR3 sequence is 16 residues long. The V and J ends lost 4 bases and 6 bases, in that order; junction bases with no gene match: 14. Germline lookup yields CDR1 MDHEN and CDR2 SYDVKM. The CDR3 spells CASSSPRYLGGVEQYV. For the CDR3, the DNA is TGTGCCAGCAGTTCGCCTCGGTACCTCGGGGGGGTCGAGCAGTACGTC.

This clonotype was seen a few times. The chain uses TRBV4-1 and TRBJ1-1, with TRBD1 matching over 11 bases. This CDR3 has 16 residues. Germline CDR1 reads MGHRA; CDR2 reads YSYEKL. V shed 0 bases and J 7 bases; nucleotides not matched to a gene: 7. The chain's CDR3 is CASSQDRDRGRHEAFF. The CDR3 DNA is TGCGCCAGCAGCCAAGATCGGGACAGGGGGAGACATGAAGCTTTCTTT.

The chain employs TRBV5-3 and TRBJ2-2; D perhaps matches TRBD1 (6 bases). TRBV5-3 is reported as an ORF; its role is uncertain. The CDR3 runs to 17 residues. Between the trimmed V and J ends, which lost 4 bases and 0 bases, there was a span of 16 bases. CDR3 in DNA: TGTGCCAGAAGCCCCTTCGAACAGGGCCCGAACACCGGGGAGCTGTTTTTT. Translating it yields CARSPFEQGPNTGELFF.

The CDR3 nucleotides are TGTGCCAGCAGTATTAGTCCCCGGGACATCTCCTATGTAACTGGTGGCTACACCTTC. Amino acid sequence: CASSISPRDISYVTGGYTF. The V gene is TRBV7-9, the J gene TRBJ1-2; D might be TRBD1 (6 bases). V lost 6 bases and J lost 7, with 33 bases in between. The V gene's germline CDR1 is SEHNR and CDR2 FQNEAQ (reference sequence). The CDR3 runs to 19 residues.

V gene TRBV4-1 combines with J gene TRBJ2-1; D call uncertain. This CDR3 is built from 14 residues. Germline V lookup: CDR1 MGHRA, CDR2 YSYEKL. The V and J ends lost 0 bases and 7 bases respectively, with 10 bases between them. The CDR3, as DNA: TGCGCCAGCAGCCAAGAACCGGTAGGGAATGAGCAGTTCTTC. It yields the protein CASSQEPVGNEQFF.

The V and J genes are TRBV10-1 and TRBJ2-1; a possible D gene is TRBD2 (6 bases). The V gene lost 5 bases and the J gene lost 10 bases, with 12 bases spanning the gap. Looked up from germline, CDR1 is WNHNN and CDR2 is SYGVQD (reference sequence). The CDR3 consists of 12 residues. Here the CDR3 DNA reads TGCGCCAGCAGTCGGACTAATCGGGAGCAGTTCTTC. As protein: CASSRTNREQFF.

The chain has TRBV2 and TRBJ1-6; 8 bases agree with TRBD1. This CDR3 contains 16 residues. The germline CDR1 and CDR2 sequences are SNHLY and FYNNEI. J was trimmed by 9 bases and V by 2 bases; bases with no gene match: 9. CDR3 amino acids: CASSELGQALASPLHF. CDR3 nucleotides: TGTGCCAGCAGTGAACTGGGACAGGCCCTTGCTTCACCCCTCCACTTT.

In nucleotides, the CDR3 is TGCGCCAGCAGCCAAGATCGGGAAGCTTTCTTT. This gives the protein CASSQDREAFF. The rearrangement links TRBV4-1 to TRBJ1-1; D ambiguous. The CDR3 sequence is 11 residues long. The V and J ends lost 0 bases and 8 bases respectively, with 4 bases between them. CDR1 and CDR2 from the germline V gene are MGHRA and YSYEKL.